This T cell receptor beta chain originates from a study of blood T cell repertoires in COVID-19. This CDR3 region has 20 residues. Clones were sequenced by immunoSEQ multiplex PCR, and TCRdb holds only the in-frame ones, with some missing. The top ten hold 5% to 6.5% of the sample, which has over 100,000 clones, about 91% seen once. The table lists this clone with a few counts. V is TRBV21-1 and J is TRBJ2-1; the table assigns TRBD2, which was not confirmed against the DNA. TRBV21-1 is listed as a pseudogene. Sequenced: peripheral blood. The clonotype comes from a human donor in a cohort sampled during active COVID-19. CDR3 protein: CASSRDTGTSGKGTYNEQFF. The CDR3 DNA follows: TGTGCCAGCAGCAGGGATACCGGGACTAGCGGGAAGGGAACCTACAATGAGCAGTTCTTC.